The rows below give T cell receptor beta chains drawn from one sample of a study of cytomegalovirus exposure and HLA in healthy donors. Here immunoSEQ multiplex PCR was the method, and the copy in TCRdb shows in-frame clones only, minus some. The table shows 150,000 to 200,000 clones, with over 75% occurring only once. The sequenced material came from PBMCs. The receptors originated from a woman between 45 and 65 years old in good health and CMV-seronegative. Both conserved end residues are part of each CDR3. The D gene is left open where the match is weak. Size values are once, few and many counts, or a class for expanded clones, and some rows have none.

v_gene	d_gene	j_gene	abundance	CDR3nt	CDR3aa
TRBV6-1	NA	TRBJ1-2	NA	TGTGCCAGCAGGGGGGGGAGTGGTTCCCATGGCTACACCTTC	CASRGGSGSHGYTF
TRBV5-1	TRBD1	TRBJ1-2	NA	TGCGCCAGCAGCTGGCGACAGGGGGCCAACTATGGCTACACCTTC	CASSWRQGANYGYTF
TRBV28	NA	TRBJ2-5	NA	TGTGCCAGCAGTTACAGGGGAGGAAAAGAGACCCAGTACTTC	CASSYRGGKETQYF
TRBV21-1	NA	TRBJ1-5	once	TGTGCCAGCAGCATATGGACAGCCAATCAGCCCCAGCATTTT	CASSIWTANQPQHF
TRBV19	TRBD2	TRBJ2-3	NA	TGTGCCAATCGGGGGGGGACTAGTCATACGCAGTATTTT	CANRGGTSHTQYF
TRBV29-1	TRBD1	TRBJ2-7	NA	TGCAGCTCCACAGGGGACGATTACGAGCAGTACTTC	CSSTGDDYEQYF
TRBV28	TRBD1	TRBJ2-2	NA	TGTGCCAGCAGTTTCCGGACAGGGCACTCCGGGGAGCTGTTTTTT	CASSFRTGHSGELFF
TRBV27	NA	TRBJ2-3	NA	TGTGCCAGCAGCCTAAACAGAGCAGATACGCAGTATTTT	CASSLNRADTQYF
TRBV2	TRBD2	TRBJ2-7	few	TGTGCCAGCAGTACGGCCCCGGGACTAGCGGGAGGCCCGAGCTCCTACGAGCAGTACTTC	CASSTAPGLAGGPSSYEQYF
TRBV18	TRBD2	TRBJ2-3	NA	TGTGCCAGCTCACCGGCTAGCGGGGGGGCCCTTGGTACGCAGTATTTT	CASSPASGGALGTQYF
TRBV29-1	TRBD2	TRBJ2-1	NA	TGCAGCGTTGAAGATTGGACTAGCGGGAGCTCCTACAATGAGCAGTTCTTC	CSVEDWTSGSSYNEQFF
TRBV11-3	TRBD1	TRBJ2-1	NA	TGTGCCAGCAGCCCGGGACAGGGGAGGTACAATGAGCAGTTCTTC	CASSPGQGRYNEQFF
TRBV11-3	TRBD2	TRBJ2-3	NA	TGTGCCAGCAGCTTATGCGGGACTAGCGGGAGTTGGACAGATACGCAGTATTTT	CASSLCGTSGSWTDTQYF
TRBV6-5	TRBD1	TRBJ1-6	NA	TGTGCCAGCAGTCCCGGCGCAAGGGGGCGTTCACCCCTCCACTTT	CASSPGARGRSPLHF
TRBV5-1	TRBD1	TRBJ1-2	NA	TGCGCCAGCAGCCATGACAGGGTACCTGGCTACACCTTC	CASSHDRVPGYTF
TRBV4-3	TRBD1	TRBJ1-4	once	TGCGCCAGCAGCCAAGGTGGATTCCGGGACAGCTCAACTAATGAAAAACTGTTTTTT	CASSQGGFRDSSTNEKLFF
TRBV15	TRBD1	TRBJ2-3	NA	TGTGCCACGAGGGACAGGCTCACAGATACGCAGTATTTT	CATRDRLTDTQYF